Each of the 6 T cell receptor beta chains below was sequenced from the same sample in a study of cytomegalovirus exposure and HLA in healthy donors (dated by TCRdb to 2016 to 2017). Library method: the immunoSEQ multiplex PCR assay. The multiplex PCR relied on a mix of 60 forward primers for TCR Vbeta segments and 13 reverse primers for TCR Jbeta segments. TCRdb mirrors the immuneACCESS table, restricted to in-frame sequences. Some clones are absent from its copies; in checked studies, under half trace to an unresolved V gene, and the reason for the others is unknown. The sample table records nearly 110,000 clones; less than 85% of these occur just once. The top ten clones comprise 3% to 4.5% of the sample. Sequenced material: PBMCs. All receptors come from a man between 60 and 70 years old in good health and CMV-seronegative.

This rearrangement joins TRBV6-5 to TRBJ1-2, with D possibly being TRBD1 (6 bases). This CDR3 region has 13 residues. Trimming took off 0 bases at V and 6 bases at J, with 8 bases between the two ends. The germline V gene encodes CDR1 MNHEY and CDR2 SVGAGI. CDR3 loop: CASSYSWGHGYTF. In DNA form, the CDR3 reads TGTGCCAGCAGTTACTCTTGGGGGCATGGCTACACCTTC.

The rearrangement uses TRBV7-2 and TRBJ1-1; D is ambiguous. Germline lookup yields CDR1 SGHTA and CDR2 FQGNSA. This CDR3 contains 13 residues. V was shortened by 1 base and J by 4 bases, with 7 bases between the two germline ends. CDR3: CASSLVMSTEAFF. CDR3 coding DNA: TGTGCCAGCAGCTTAGTTATGAGCACTGAAGCTTTCTTT.

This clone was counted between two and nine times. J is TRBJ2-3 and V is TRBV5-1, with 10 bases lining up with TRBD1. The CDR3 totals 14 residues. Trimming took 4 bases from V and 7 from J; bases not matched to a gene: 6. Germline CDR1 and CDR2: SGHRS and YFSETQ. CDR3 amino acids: CASSQGTGANTQYF. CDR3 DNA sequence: TGCGCCAGCAGCCAAGGGACAGGGGCGAATACGCAGTATTTT.

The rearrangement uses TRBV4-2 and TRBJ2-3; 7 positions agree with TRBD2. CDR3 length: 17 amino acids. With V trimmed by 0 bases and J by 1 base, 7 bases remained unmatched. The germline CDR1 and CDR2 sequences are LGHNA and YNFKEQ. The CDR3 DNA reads TGTGCCAGCAGCCAAGAGGAGGCTGCGGGGGGCACAGATACGCAGTATTTT. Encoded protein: CASSQEEAAGGTDTQYF.

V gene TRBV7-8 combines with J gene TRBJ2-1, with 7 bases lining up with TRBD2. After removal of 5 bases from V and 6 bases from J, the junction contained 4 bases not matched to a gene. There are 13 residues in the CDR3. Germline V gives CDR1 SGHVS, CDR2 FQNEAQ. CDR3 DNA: TGTGCCAGCAGCCCCGGGGGGATCAATGAGCAGTTCTTC. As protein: CASSPGGINEQFF.

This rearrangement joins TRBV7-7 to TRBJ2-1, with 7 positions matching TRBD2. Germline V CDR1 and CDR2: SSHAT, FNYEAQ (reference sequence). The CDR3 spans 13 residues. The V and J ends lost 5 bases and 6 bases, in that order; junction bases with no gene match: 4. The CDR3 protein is CASSPTSVNEQFF. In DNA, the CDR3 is TGTGCCAGCAGCCCCACTAGCGTCAATGAGCAGTTCTTC.